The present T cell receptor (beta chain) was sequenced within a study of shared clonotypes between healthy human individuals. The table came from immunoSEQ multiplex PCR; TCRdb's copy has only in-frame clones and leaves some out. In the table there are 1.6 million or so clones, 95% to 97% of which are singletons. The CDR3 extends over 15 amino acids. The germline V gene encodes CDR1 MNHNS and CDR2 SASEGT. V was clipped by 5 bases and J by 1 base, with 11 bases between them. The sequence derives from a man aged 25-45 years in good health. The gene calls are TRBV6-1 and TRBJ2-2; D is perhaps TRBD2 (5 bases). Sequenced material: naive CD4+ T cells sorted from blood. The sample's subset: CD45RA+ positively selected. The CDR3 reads CASSLLVQNTGELFF. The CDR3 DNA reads TGTGCCAGCAGTTTACTAGTACAGAACACCGGGGAGCTGTTTTTT.